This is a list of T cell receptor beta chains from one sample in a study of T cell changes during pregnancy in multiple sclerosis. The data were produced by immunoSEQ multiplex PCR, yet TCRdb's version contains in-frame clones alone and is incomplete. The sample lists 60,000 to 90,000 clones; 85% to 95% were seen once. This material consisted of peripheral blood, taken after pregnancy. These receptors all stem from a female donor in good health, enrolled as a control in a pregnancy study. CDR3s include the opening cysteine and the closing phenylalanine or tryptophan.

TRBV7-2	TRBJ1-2	CASSSRGYGYTF
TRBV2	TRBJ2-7	CASRGGSYEQYF
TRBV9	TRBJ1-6	CASSSRTGWNSPLHF
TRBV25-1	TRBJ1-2	CATKRNYGYTF
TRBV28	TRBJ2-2	CASSPLSIERARGTGELFF
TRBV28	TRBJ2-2	CASSPQQRLLTGELFF
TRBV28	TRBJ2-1	CASSLRTGFYNEQFF
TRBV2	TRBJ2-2	CASSVGQYTGELFF
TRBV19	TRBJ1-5	CASSATGYSNQPQHF
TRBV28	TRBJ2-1	CASSPSGNNEQFF
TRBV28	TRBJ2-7	CASSLGGGSAYEQYF
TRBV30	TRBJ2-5	CAWSVRTGSQETQYF
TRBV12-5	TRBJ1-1	CASAGGVIGTEAFF
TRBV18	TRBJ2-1	CASSITSADYVSNEQFF
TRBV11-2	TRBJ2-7	CASSLESRSYEQYF
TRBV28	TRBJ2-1	CASSPRRRRGISSYNEQFF
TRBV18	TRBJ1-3	CASSSTGTTGAGNTIYF
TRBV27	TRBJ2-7	CASRATGNYEQYF
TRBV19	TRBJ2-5	CASSIDPPGRQETQYF
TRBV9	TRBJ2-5	CASSVGPAAQETQYF
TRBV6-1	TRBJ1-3	CASSEARATSGNTIYF
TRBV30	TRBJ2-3	CAYLAGVADTQYF
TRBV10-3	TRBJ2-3	CAISEGGSITRVTQYF
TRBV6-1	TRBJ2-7	CASSGGTGPTYEQYF
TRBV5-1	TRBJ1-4	CASSPSESEKLFF
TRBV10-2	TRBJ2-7	CASGASSSSYEQYF
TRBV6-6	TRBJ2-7	CASSTGNPRSYEQYF
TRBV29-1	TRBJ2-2	CSVEWGAGELFF
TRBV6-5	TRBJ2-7	CASSSTIRYEQYF
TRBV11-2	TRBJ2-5	CASSPTSGGRWETQYF
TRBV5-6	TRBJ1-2	CASSPGGFGYTF
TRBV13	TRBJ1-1	CASSSSGGVPEAFF
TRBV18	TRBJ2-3	CASSPAADTQYF
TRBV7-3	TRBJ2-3	CASSMTGHGTDTQYF
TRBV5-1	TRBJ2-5	CASSLGSLAGAFVQETQYF
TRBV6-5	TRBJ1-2	CASSNASPGGYGYTF
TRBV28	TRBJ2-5	CASSQGTPVVAQYF
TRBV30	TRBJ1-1	CACDHPGGGGEAFF
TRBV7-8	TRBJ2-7	CASSPDSGGAYEQYF
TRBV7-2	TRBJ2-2	CASSVGGLNTGELFF
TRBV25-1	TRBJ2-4	CASSLRPGGIQYF
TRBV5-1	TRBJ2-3	CASSLTLAGGPDTQYF
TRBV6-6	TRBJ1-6	CASSYSTGALRSPLHF
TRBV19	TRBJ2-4	CASSSDSFSGRAKDLAKNIQYF
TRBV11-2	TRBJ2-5	CASSLSGGGETQYF
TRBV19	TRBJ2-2	CASSRDRGPTGELFF
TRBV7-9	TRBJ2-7	CASSLASGTRNEQYF
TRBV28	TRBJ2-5	CASSSRPWVWGGQETQYF
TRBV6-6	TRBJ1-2	CASSYSSPGWGYTF